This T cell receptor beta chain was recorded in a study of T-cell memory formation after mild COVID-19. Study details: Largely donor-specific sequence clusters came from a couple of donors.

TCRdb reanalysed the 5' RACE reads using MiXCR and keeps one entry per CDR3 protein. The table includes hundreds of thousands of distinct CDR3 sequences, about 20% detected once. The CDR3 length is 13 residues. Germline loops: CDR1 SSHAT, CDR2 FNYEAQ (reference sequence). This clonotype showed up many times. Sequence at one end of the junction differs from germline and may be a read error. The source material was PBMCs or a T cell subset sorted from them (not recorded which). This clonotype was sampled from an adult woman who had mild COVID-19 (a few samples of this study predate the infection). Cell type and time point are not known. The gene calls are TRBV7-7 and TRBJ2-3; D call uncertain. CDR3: CASSTDSTDTQYF. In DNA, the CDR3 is TGTGCTAGCAGCACTGACAGCACAGATACGCAGTATTTT.